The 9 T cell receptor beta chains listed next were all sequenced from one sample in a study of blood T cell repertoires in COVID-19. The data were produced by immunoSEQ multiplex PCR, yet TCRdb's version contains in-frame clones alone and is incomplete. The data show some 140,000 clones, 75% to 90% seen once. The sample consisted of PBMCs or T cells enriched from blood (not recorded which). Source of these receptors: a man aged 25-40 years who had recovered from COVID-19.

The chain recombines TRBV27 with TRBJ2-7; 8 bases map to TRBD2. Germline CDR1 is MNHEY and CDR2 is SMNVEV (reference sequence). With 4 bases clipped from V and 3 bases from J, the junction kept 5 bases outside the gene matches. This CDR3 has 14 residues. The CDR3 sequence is CASSSAGEFYEQYF. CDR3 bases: TGTGCCAGCAGTTCAGCGGGAGAGTTCTACGAGCAGTACTTC.

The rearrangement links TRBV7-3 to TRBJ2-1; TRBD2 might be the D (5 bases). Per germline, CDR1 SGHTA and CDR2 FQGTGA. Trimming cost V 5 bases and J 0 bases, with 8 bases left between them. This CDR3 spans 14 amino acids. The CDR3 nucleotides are TGTGCCAGCAGCCCAAGCGGCTCCTACAATGAGCAGTTCTTC. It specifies CASSPSGSYNEQFF.

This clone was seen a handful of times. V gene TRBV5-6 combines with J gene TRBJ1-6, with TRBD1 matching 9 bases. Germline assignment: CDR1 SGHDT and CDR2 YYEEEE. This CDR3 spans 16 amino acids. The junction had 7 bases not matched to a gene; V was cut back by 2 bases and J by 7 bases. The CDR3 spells CASSFDRGNGNSPLHF. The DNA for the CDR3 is TGTGCCAGCAGCTTCGACAGGGGGAATGGGAATTCACCCCTCCACTTT.

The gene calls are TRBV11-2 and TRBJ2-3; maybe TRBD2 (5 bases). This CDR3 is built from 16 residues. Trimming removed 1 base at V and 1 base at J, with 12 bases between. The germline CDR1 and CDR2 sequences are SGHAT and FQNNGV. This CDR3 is CASSLGPGMGTDTQYF. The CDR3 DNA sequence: TGTGCCAGCAGCTTAGGACCGGGGATGGGCACAGATACGCAGTATTTT.

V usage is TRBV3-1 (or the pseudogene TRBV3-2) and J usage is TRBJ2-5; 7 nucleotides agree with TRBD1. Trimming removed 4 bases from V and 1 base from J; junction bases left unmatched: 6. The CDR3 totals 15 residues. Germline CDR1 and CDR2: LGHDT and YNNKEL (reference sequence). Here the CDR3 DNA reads TGTGCCAGCAGCCCAACGGGACAGACCCAAGAGACCCAGTACTTC. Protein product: CASSPTGQTQETQYF.

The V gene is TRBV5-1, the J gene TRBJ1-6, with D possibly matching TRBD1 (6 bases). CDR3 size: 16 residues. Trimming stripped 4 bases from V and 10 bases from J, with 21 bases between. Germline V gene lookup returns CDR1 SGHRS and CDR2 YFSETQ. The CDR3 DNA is TGCGCCAGCAGCGAGGCTTCAGGGGAGCTGTACTCACCCCTCCACTTT. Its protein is CASSEASGELYSPLHF.

CDR3 protein: CASSVEAGGRELFF. The CDR3 DNA reads TGTGCCAGCAGCGTAGAGGCAGGGGGCCGGGAGCTGTTTTTT. V gene TRBV9 combines with J gene TRBJ2-2; 8 bases line up with TRBD1. The CDR3 consists of 14 residues. V shed 0 bases and J 9 bases; nucleotides not matched to a gene: 4. CDR1 and CDR2 from the germline V gene are SGDLS and YYNGEE.

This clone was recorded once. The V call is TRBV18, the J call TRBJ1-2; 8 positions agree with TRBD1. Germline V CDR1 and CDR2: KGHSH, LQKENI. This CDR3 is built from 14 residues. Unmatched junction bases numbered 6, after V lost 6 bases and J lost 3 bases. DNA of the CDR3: TGTGCCAGCTCTCCGGGACAGGACTACTATGGCTACACCTTC. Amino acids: CASSPGQDYYGYTF.

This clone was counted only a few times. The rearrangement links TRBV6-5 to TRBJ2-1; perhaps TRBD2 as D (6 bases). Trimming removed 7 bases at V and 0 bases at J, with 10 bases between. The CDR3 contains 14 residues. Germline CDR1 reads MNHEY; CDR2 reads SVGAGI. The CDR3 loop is CASKLAPSYNEQFF. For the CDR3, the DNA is TGTGCCAGCAAACTAGCCCCCTCCTACAATGAGCAGTTCTTC.